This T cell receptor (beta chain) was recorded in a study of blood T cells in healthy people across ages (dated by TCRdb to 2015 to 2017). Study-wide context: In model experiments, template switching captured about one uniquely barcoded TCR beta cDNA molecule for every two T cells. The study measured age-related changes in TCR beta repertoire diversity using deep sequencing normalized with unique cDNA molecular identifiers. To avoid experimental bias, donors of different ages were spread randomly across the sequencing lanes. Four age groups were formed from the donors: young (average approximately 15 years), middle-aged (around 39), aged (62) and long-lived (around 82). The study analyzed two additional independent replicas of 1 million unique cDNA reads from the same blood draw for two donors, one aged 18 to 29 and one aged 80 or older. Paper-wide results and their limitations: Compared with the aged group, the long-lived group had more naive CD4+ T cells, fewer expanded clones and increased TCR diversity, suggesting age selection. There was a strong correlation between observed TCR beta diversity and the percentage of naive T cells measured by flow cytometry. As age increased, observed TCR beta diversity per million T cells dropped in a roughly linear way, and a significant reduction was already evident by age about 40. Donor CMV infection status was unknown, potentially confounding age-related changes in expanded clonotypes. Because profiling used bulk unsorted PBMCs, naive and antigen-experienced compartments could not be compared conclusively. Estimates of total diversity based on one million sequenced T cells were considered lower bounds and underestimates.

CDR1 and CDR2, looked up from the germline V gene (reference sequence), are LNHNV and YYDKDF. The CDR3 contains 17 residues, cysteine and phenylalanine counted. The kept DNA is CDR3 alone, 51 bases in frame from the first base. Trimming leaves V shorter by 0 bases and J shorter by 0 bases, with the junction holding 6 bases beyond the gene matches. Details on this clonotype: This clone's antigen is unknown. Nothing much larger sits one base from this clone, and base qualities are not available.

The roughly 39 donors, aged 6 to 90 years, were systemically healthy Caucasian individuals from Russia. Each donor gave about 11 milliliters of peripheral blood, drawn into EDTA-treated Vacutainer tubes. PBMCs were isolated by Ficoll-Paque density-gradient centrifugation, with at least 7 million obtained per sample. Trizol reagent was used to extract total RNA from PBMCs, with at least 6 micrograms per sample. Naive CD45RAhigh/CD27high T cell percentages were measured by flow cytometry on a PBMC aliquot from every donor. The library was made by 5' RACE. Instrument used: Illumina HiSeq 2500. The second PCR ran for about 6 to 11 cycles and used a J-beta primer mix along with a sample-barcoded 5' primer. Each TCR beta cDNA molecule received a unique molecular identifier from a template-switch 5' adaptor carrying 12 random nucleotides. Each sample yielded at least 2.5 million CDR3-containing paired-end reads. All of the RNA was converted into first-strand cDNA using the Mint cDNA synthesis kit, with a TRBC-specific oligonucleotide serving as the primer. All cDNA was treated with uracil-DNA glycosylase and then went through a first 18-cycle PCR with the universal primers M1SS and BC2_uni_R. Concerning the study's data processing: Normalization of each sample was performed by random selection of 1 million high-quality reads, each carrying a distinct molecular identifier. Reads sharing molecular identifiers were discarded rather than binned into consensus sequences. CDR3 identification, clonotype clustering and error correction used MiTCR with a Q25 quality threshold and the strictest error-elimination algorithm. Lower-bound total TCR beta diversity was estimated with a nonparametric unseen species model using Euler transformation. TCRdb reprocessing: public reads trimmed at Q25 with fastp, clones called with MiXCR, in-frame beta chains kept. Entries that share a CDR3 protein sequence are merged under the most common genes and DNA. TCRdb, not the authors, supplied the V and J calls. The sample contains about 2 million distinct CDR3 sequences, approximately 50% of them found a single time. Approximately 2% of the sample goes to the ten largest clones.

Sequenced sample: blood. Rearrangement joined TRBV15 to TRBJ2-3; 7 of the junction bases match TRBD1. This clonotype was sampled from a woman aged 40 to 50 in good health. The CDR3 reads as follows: CATSRDGRGPSTDTQYF. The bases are TGTGCCACCAGCAGAGATGGTAGGGGGCCCAGCACAGATACGCAGTATTTT. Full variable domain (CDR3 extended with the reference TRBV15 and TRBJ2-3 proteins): DAMVIQNPRYQVTQFGKPVTLSCSQTLNHNVMYWYQQKSSQAPKLLFHYYDKDFNNEADTPDNFQSRRPNTSFCFLDIRSPGLGDTAMYLCATSRDGRGPSTDTQYFGPGTRLTVL.